These T cell receptor beta chains were read from a single sample in a study of neurological immune-mediated disorders. MiXCR, run by TCRdb on the 5' RACE reads, gives a single entry per CDR3 protein. The repertoire holds 35,000 to 45,000 distinct CDR3 sequences, with under 4% as singletons. The specimen sequenced was PBMCs. The source of these receptors is a woman aged 55-70 years with multiple sclerosis. Each CDR3 is given with its conserved first and last residue. Each record gives: clone size, J gene, V gene, D gene, CDR3 DNA, CDR3 protein. The D gene is left open where the match is weak. Clone size is shown for a subset of rows, as once, few, many or a class of expanded clone.

>many|TRBJ2-3|TRBV18|.
TGTGCCAGCTCACCACGTCAGGGTAGCTCAGATACGCAGTATTTT
CASSPRQGSSDTQYF
>.|TRBJ1-1|TRBV6-5|TRBD1
TGTGCCAGCAGTTCACCAGGGGGCCTGACTGAAGCTTTCTTT
CASSSPGGLTEAFF
>many|TRBJ2-1|TRBV20-1|.
TGCAGTGCTACAGATGGGCAGCAGAATGAGCAGTTCTTC
CSATDGQQNEQFF
>many|TRBJ2-1|TRBV20-1|.
TGCAGTGCTAGAGGGGAAGGAGGGTGGGGCTTCCATGAGCAGTTCTTC
CSARGEGGWGFHEQFF
>many|TRBJ2-7|TRBV5-1|TRBD1
TGCGCCAGCAGCTTGGGTACAGGGGGCTACGAGCAGTACTTC
CASSLGTGGYEQYF
>many|TRBJ2-5|TRBV20-1|TRBD2
TGCAGTGCAAGACTAGCGGGGGGGCCGAAAGAGACCCAGTACTTC
CSARLAGGPKETQYF
>many|TRBJ2-6|TRBV9|.
TGTGCCAGCAGCGGTAGACCCTTAACTGGGGCCAACGTCCTGACTTTC
CASSGRPLTGANVLTF
>many|TRBJ2-2|TRBV3-1|.
TGTGCCAGCAGCCAAGTACGGTTTGTCGGGGAGCTGTTTTTT
CASSQVRFVGELFF
>.|TRBJ1-4|TRBV29-1|.
TGCAGCGTTGAAGTAGGGAAAAAACTGTTTTTT
CSVEVGKKLFF
>many|TRBJ1-1|TRBV5-1|.
TGCGCCAGCAGCTTGGACCCGGACCATGGTTCCGAAGCTTTCTTT
CASSLDPDHGSEAFF